This TCR beta chain was observed in a study of blood T cell repertoires in COVID-19 (dated by TCRdb to about 2020). Background for the entire study: Samples covering the acute and convalescent phases of COVID-19 were provided by collaborators in the United States, Italy and Spain. A freely available public database, intended as a resource for researchers studying the immune response to SARS-CoV-2, is where the repertoires were released. Nearly every sample came with metadata listing a de-identified subject ID, COVID-19 status, age in years and sex. Deeply sampled blood TCRbeta repertoires from subjects exposed to, actively infected with, or recovered from COVID-19 were included in the dataset. Where available, HLA class I and class II types were obtained from metadata supplied by the sample provider rather than from assay-based typing. The prospective study material was composed of cDNA or gDNA derived from T cells, B-cell-depleted T cells, or PBMCs. Samples were obtained from the ongoing ImmuneRACE study (first 160 participants) and from 1,254 subjects provided by 6 global collaborators.

Beyond this particular receptor, the publication reports: The amount of clinical and demographic metadata varied by source and participant and was provided uncurated.

The immunoSEQ Assay, a bias-controlled multiplex PCR, was used to amplify TCRbeta CDR3 regions from genomic DNA. The published analysis was carried out like this. Nucleated cell counts per sample were estimated from amplification of reference gene primers within the assay. To quantify the absolute abundance of each unique TCRbeta CDR3 rearrangement, sequence reads were collapsed and filtered. For each sample, productive Simpson clonality was calculated as the square root of Simpson's diversity index over productive rearrangements. TCRdb carries this immuneACCESS record with in-frame sequences only. Its versions omit some clonotypes, under half of them owing to an unresolved V gene in the studies checked, with the rest unexplained. Clonal size and the V and J genes are those of that table, whereas D and trimming came from the DNA. The sample has approximately 110,000 clones on record, 82% of them singletons. Under 8% of the sample is taken by the ten largest.

A word on this clone: Its antigen remains undetermined. Base-call qualities are not available, and no considerably larger clone is one nucleotide away.

CDR1 and CDR2 (SGHNT, YYREEE) derive from the germline V gene (reference sequence). V has 3 bases trimmed and J has 4 bases trimmed; junction bases matching no gene number 1. CDR3 length: 12 amino acids, cysteine to phenylalanine. Only the CDR3 portion is preserved as DNA: 36 bases, with reading frame beginning at the first base. Whole blood was collected in K2EDTA tubes by collaborating institutions according to the institutions' own protocols. Collaborator samples were shipped for TCRbeta analysis as frozen whole blood, isolated PBMCs, or DNA extracted from either sample type. The sample was peripheral blood. This TCR was sampled from a man aged 70-80 years with acute or convalescent COVID-19. The rearranged chain carries TRBV5-4 and TRBJ2-7; TRBD2 matches 7 bases in the middle. CDR3 reads: CASSSGGYEQYF. In nucleotide form, the sequence is TGTGCCAGCAGCTCCGGGGGGTACGAGCAGTACTTC.